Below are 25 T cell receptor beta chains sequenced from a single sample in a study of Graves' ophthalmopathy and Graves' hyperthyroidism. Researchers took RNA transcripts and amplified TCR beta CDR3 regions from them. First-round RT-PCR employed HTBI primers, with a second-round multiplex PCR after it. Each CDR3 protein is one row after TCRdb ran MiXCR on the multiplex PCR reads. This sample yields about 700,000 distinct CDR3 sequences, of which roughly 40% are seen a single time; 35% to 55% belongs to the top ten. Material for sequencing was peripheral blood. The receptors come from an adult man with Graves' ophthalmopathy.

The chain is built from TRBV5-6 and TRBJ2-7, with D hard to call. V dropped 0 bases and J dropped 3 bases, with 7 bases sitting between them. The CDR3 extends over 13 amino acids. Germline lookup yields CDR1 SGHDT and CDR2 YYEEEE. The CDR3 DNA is TGTGCCAGCAGCTTGGAAGGGATCTACGAGCAGTACTTC. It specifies CASSLEGIYEQYF.

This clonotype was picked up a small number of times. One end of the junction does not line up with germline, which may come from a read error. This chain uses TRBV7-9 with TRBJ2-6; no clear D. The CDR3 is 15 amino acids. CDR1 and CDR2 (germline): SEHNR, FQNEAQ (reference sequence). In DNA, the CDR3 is TGTGCCAGCACCTTACAAGTCTCTGGGGCCAACGTCCTGACTTTC. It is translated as CASTLQVSGANVLTF.

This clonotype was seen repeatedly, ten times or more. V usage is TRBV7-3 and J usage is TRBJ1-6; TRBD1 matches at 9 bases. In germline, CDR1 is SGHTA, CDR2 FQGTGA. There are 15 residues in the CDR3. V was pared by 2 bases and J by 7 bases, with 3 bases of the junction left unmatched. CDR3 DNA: TGTGCCAGCAGCTTAGGGGGGACAGGGAATTCACCCCTCCACTTT. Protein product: CASSLGGTGNSPLHF.

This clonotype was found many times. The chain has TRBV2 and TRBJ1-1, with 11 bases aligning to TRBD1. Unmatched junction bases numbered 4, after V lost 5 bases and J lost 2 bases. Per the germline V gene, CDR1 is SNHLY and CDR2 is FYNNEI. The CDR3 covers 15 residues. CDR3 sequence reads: CASSWGQGVNTEAFF. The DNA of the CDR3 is TGTGCCAGCAGTTGGGGACAGGGGGTAAACACTGAAGCTTTCTTT.

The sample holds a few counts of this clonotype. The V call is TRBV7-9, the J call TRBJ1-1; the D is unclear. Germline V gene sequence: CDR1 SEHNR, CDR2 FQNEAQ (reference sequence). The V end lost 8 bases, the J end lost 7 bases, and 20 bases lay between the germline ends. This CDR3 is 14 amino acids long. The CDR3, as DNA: TGTGCCAGCTCACCGTCACAAATTGCCGTTGAAGCTTTCTTT. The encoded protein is CASSPSQIAVEAFF.

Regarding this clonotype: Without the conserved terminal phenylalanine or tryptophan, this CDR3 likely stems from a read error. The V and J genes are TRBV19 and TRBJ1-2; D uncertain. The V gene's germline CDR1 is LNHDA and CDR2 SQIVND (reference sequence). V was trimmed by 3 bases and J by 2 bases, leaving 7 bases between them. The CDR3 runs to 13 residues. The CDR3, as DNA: TGTGCCAGTAGTATCCAACAGAACTATGGCTACACCTCC. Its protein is CASSIQQNYGYTS.

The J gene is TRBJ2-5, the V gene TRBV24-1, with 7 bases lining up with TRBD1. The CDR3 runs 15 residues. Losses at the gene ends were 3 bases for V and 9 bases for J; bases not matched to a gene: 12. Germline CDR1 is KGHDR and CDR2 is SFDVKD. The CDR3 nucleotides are TGTGCCACCAGTGATGTCCGGGACAGCAATCAGCCCCAGTACTTC. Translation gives CATSDVRDSNQPQYF.

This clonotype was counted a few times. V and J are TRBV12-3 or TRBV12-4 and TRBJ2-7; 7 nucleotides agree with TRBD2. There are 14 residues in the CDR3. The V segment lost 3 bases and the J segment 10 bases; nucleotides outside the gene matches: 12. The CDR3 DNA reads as TGTGCCAGCAGTTTGACTAGCAGGAGTACGGGACAGTACTTC. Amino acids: CASSLTSRSTGQYF.

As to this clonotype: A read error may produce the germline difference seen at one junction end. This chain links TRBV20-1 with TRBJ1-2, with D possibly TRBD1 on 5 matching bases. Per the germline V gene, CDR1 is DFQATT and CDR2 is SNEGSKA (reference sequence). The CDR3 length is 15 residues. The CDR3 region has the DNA TGCAGTGCTAGAGATCAACCGGGGCCCAACTATGGCAACACCTTC. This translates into CSARDQPGPNYGNTF.

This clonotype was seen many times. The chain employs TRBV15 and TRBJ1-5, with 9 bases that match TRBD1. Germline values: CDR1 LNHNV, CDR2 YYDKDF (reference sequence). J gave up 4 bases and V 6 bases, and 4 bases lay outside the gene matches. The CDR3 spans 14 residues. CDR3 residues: CATRQGAGNQPQHF. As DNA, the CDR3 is TGTGCCACCAGACAGGGGGCTGGTAATCAGCCCCAGCATTTT.

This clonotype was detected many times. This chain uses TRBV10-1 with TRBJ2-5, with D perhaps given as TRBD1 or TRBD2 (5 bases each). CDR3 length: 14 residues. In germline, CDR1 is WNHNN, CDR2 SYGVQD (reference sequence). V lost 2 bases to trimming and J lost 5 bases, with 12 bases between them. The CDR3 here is CASSEDGATETQYF. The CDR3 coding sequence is TGCGCCAGCAGTGAGGACGGGGCGACGGAGACCCAGTACTTC.

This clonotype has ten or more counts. CDR3 region: CASSSIWGGTEAFF. The CDR3 nucleotides read TGTGCCAGCAGCTCCATCTGGGGTGGCACTGAAGCTTTCTTT. This chain joins TRBV7-2 and TRBJ1-1; D ambiguous. Looked up from germline, CDR1 is SGHTA and CDR2 is FQGNSA. There are 14 residues in the CDR3. Trimming left V 4 bases short and J 4 bases short, with 13 bases between.

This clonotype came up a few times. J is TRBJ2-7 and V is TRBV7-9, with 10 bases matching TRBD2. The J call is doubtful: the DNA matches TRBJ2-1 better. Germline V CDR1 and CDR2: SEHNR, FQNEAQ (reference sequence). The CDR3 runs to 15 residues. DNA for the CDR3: TGTGCCAGCCCAAGCGGGAGGGCCGGAGGTGATGAGCAGTTCTTC. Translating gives CASPSGRAGGDEQFF.

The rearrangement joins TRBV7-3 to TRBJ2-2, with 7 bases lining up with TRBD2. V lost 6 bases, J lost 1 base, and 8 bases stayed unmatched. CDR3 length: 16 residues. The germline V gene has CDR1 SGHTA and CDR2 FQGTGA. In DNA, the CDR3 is TGTGCCAGCAGTCGAAATGCGGGGGTGAACACCGGGGAGCTGTTTTTT. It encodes CASSRNAGVNTGELFF.

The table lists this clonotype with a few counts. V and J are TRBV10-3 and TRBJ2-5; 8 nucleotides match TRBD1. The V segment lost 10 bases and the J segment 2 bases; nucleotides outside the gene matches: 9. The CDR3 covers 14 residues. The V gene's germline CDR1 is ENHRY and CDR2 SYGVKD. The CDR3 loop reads CASSQGAQQETQYF. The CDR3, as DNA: TGTGCCAGCAGCCAGGGGGCCCAACAAGAGACCCAGTACTTC.

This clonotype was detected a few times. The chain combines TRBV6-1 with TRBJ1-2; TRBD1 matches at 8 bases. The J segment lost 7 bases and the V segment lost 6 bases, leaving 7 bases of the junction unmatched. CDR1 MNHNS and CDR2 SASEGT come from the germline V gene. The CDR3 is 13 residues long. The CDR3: CASSGDGTGGYTF. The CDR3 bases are TGTGCCAGCAGCGGTGATGGGACAGGTGGCTACACCTTC.

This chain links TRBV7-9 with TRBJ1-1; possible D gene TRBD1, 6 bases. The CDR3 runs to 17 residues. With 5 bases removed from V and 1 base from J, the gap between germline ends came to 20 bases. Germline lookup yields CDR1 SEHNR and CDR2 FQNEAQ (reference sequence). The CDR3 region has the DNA TGTGCCAGCAGCCAAGATCGTCCAGGGGCAGGGAACACTGAAGCTTTCTTT. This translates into CASSQDRPGAGNTEAFF. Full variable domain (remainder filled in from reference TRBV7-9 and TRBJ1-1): DTGVSQNPRHKITKRGQNVTFRCDPISEHNRLYWYRQTLGQGPEFLTYFQNEAQLEKSRLLSDRFSAERPKGSFSTLEIQRTEQGDSAMYLCASSQDRPGAGNTEAFFGQGTRLTVV.

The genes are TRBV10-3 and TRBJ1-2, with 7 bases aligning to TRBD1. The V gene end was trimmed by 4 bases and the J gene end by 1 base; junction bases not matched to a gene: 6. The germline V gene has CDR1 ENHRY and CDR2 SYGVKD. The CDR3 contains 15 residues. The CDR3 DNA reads TGTGCCATCAGTGCCGGGACAGAACATAACTATGGCTACACCTTC. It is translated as CAISAGTEHNYGYTF.

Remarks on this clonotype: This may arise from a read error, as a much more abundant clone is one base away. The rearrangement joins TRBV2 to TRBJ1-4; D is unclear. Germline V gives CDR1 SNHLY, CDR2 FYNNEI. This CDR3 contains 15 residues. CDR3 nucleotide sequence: TGTGCCAGCAGGGCGAGGACGGCAACTAATGAAAAACCGTTTTTT. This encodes CASRARTATNEKPFF.

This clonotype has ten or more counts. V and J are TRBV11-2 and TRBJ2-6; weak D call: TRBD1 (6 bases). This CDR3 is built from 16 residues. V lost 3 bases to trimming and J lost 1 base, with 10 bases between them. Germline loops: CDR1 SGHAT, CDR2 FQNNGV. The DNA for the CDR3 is TGTGCCAGCAGCTTGAACAGGGCTTCTGGGGCCAACGTCCTGACTTTC. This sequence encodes CASSLNRASGANVLTF.

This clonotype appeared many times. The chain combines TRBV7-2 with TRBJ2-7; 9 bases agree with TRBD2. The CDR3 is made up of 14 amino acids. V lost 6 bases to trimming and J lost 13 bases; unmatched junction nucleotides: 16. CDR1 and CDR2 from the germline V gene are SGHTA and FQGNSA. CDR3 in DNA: TGTGCCAGCAGTCCAACGAGGGGTAGCGGGAGTTCCTACTTC. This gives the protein CASSPTRGSGSSYF.

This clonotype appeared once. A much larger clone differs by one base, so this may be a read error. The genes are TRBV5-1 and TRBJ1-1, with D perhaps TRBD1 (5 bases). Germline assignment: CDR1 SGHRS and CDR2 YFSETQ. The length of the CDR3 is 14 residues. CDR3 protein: CASSLGTTNTEALF. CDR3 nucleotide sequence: TGCGCCAGCAGCTTGGGGACAACGAACACTGAAGCTCTCTTT.

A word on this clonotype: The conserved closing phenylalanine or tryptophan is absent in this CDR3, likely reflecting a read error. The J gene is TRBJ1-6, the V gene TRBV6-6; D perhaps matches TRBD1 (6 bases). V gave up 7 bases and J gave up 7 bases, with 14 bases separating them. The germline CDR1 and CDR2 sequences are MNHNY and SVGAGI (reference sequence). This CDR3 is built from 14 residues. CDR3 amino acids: CASTGTSQNSPLHL. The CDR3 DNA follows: TGTGCCAGCACCGGGACATCTCAAAATTCACCCCTCCACCTT.

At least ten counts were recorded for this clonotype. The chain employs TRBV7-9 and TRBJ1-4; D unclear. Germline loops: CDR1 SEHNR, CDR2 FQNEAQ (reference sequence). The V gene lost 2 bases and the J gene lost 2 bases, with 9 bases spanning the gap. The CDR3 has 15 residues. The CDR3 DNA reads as TGTGCCAGCAGCTTATGGAAGAGTACTAATGAAAAACTGTTTTTT. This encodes CASSLWKSTNEKLFF.

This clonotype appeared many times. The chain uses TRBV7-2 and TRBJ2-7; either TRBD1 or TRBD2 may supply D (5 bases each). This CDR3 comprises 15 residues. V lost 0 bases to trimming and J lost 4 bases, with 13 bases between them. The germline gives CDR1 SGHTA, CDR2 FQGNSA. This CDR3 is CASSLASGALYEQYF. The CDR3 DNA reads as TGTGCCAGCAGCTTAGCTTCCGGGGCATTGTACGAGCAGTACTTC. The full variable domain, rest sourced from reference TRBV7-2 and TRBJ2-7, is GAGVSQSPSNKVTEKGKDVELRCDPISGHTALYWYRQSLGQGLEFLIYFQGNSAPDKSGLPSDRFSAERTGGSVSTLTIQRTQQEDSAVYLCASSLASGALYEQYFGPGTRLTVT.